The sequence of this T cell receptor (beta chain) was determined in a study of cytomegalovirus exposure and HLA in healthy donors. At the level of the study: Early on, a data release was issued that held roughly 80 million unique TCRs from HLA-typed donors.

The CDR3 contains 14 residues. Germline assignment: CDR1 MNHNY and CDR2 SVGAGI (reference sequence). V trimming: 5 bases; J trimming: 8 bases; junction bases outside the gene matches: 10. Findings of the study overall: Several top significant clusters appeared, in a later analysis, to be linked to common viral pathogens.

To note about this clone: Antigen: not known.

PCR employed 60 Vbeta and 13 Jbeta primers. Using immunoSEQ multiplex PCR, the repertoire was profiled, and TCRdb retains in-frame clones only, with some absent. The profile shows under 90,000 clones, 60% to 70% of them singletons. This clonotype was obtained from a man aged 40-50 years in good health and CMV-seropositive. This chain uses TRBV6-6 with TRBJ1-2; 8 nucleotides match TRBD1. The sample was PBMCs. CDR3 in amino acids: CASSPPGQGVGYTF. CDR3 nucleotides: TGTGCCAGCAGTCCCCCCGGACAGGGTGTAGGCTACACCTTC.